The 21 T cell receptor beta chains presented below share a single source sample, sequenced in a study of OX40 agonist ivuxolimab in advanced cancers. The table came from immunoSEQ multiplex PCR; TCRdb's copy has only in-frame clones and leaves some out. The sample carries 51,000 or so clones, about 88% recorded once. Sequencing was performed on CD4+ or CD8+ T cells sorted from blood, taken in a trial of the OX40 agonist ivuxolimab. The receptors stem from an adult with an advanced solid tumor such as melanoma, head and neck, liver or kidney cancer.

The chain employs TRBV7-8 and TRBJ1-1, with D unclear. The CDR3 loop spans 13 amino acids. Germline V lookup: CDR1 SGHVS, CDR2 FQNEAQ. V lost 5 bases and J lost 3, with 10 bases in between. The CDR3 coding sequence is TGTGCCAGCAGCCCCCCGTCGGACACTGAAGCTTTCTTT. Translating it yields CASSPPSDTEAFF. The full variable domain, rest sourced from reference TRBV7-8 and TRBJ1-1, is GAGVSQSPRYKVAKRGQDVALRCDPISGHVSLFWYQQALGQGPEFLTYFQNEAQLDKSGLPSDRFFAERPEGSVSTLKIQRTQQEDSAVYLCASSPPSDTEAFFGQGTRLTVV.

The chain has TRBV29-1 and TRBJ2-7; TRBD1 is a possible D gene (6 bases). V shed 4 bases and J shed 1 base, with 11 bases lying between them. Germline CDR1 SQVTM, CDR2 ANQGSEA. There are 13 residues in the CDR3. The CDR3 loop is CSVVLTGSYEQYF. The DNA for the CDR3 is TGCAGCGTTGTATTAACAGGGTCCTACGAGCAGTACTTC.

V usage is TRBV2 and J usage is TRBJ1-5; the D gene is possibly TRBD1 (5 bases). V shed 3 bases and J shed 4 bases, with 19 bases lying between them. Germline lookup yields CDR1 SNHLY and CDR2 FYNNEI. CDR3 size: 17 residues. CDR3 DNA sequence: TGTGCCAGCAGTGATAGTCGTACAGGCCGTGGGAATCAGCCCCAGCATTTT. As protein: CASSDSRTGRGNQPQHF.

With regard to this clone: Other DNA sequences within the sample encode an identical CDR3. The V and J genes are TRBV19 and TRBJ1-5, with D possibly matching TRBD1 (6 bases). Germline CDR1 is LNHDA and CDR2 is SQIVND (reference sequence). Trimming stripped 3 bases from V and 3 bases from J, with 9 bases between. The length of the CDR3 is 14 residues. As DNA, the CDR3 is TGTGCCAGTAGTATCCGGGACACCAATCAGCCCCAGCATTTT. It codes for CASSIRDTNQPQHF.

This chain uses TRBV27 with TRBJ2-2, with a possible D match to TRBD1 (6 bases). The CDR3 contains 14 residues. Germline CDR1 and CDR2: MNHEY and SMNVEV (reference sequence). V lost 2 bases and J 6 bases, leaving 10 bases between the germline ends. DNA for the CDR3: TGTGCCAGCAGTTTAAGTCCAGGGGCCGGGGAGCTGTTTTTT. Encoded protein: CASSLSPGAGELFF.

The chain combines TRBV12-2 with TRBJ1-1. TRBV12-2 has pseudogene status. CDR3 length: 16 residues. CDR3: CASRPAQWRTNTEAFF. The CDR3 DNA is TGTGCAAGTCGCCCGGCGCAGTGGAGAACGAACACTGAAGCTTTCTTT.

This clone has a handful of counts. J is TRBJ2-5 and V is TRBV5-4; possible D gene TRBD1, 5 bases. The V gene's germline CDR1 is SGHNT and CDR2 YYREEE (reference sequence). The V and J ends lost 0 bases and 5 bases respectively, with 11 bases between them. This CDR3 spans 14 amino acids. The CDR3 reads CASSLEGLGETQYF. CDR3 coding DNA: TGTGCCAGCAGCTTGGAGGGGCTGGGGGAGACCCAGTACTTC.

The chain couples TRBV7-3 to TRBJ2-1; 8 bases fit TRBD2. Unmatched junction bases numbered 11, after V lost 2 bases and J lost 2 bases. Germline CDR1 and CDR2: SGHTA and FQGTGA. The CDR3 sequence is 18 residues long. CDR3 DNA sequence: TGTGCCAGCAGCTTACTTGCGGGGGGACACGGCGCCTACAATGAGCAGTTCTTC. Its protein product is CASSLLAGGHGAYNEQFF.

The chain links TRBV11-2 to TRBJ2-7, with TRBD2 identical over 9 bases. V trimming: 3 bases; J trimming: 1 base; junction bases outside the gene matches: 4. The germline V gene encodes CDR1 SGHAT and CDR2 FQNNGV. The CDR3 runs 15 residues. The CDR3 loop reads CASSFGTSPSYEQYF. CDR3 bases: TGTGCCAGCAGCTTCGGGACTAGCCCTTCCTACGAGCAGTACTTC.

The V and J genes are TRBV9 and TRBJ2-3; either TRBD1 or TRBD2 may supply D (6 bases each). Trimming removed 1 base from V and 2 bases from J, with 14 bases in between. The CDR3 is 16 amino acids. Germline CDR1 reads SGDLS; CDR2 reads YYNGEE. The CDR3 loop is CASSVFPGAITDTQYF. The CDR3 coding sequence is TGTGCCAGCAGCGTATTTCCGGGGGCCATCACAGATACGCAGTATTTT.

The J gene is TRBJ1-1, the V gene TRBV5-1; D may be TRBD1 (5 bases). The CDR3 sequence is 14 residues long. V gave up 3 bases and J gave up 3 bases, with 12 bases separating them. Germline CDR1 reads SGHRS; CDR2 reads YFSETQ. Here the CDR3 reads CASSYYGADTEAFF. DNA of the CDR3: TGCGCCAGCAGCTACTACGGGGCCGACACTGAAGCTTTCTTT.

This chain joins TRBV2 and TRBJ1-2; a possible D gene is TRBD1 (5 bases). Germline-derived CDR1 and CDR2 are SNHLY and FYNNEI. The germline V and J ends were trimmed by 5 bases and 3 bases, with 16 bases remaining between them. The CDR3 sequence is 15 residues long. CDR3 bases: TGTGCCAGCAGTACGAGGGACCGGGCGTACTATGGCTACACCTTC. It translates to CASSTRDRAYYGYTF.

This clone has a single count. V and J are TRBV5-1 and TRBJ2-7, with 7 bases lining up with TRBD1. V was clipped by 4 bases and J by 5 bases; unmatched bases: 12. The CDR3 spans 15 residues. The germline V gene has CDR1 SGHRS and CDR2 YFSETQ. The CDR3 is CASSPGTVDYHEQYF. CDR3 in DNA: TGCGCCAGCAGCCCAGGGACAGTAGATTACCACGAGCAGTACTTC.

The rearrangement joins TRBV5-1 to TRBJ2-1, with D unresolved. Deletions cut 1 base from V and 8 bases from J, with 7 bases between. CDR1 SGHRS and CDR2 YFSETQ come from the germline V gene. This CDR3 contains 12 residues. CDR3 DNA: TGCGCCAGCAGCTTGCGGTGGGATGAGCAGTTCTTC. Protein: CASSLRWDEQFF.

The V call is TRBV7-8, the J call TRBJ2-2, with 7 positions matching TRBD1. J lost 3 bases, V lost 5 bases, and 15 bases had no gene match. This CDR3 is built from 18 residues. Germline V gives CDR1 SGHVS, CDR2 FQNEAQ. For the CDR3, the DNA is TGTGCCAGCAGCCCCGCCACGTTTGGACAGGTGCACACCGGGGAGCTGTTTTTT. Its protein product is CASSPATFGQVHTGELFF.

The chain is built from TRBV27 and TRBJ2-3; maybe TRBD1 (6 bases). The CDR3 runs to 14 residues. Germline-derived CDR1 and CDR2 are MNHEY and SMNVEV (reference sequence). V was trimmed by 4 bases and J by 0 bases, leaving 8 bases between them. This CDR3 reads CASSSGDSTDTQYF. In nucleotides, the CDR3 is TGTGCCAGCAGTTCAGGGGACAGCACAGATACGCAGTATTTT.

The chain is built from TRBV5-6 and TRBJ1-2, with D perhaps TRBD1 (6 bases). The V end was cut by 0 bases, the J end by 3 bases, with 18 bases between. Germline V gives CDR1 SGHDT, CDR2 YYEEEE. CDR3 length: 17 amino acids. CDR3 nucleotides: TGTGCCAGCAGCTTGGAGCCCTACAGGGAAAGGGACTATGGCTACACCTTC. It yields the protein CASSLEPYRERDYGYTF.

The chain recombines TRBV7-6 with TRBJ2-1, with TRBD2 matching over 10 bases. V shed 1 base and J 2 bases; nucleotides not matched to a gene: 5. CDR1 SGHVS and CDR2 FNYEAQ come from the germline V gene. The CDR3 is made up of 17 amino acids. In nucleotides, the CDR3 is TGTGCCAGCAGCTTAGGGCCTAGCGGGGGCCCCTACAATGAGCAGTTCTTC. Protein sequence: CASSLGPSGGPYNEQFF.

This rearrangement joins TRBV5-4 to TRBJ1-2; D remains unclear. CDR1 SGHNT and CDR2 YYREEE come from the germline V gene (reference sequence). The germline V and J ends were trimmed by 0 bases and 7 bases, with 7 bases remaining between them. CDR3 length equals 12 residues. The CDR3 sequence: CASSLGGLGYTF. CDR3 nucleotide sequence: TGTGCCAGCAGCTTGGGGGGTCTTGGCTACACCTTC.

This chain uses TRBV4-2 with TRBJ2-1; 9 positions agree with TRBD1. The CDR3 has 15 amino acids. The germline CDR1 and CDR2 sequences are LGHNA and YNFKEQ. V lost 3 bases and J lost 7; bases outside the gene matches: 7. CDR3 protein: CASSHGQGIGNEQFF. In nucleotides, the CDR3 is TGTGCCAGCAGCCATGGACAGGGGATTGGGAATGAGCAGTTCTTC.

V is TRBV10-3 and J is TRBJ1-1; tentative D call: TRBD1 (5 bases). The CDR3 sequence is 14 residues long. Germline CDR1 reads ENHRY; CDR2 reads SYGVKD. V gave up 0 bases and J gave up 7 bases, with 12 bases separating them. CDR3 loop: CAISESAGKSEAFF. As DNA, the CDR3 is TGTGCCATCAGTGAGTCGGCAGGGAAAAGTGAAGCTTTCTTT.